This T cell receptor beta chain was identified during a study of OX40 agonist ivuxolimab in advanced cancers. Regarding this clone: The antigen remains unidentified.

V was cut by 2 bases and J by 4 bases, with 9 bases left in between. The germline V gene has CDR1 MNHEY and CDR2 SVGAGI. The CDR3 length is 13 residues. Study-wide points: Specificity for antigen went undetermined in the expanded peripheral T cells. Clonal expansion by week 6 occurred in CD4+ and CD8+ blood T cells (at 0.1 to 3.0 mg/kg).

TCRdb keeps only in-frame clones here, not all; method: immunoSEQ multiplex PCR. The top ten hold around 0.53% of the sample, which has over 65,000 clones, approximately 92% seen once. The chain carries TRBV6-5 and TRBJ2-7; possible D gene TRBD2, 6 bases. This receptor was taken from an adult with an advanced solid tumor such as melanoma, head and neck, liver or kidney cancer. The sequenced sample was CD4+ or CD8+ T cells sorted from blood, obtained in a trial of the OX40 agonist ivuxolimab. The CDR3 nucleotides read TGTGCCAGCAGTTACCCCGGGACTTACGAGCAGTACTTC. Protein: CASSYPGTYEQYF.